Presented here are 21 T cell receptor beta chains from one specimen sequenced in a study of cytomegalovirus exposure and HLA in healthy donors. This PCR relied on a set of 60 Vbeta primers and 13 Jbeta primers. Clones were sequenced by immunoSEQ multiplex PCR, and TCRdb holds only the in-frame ones, with some missing. The table has about 120,000 clones, 55% to 75% seen once. Sequencing input: PBMCs. Receptor source: a woman aged 40-49 years in good health and CMV-seropositive.

This chain joins TRBV28 and TRBJ1-1, with 10 positions matching TRBD1. The CDR3 consists of 14 residues. The trim removed 8 bases at V and 3 bases at J, leaving 6 bases unmatched. The germline V gene encodes CDR1 MDHEN and CDR2 SYDVKM. The CDR3 sequence is CASWTGTGDTEAFF. Written as DNA, the CDR3 is TGTGCCAGCTGGACCGGGACAGGGGACACTGAAGCTTTCTTT. The whole variable domain, remainder taken from reference TRBV28 and TRBJ1-1, is DVKVTQSSRYLVKRTGEKVFLECVQDMDHENMFWYRQDPGLGLRLIYFSYDVKMKEKGDIPEGYSVSREKKERFSLILESASTNQTSMYLCASWTGTGDTEAFFGQGTRLTVV.

CDR3 protein: CASSQDLLAGTNEQFF. The CDR3, as DNA: TGCGCCAGCAGCCAAGATCTGCTAGCGGGGACCAATGAGCAGTTCTTC. This sequence joins TRBV4-3 and TRBJ2-1; TRBD2 matches at 9 bases. Germline CDR1 and CDR2: LGHNA and YSLEER. Germline trimming cut 0 bases from V and 6 bases from J; bases unmatched to any gene: 6. The CDR3 extends over 16 amino acids.

The chain recombines TRBV27 with TRBJ2-7; D may be TRBD2 (7 bases). Germline CDR1 is MNHEY and CDR2 is SMNVEV (reference sequence). The CDR3 contains 15 residues. The V end was cut by 3 bases, the J end by 2 bases, with 14 bases between. CDR3 in DNA: TGTGCCAGCAGTTTTTCGGGGGGCTCAGCCTACGAGCAGTACTTC. It yields the protein CASSFSGGSAYEQYF.

The chain carries TRBV7-2 and TRBJ1-3; TRBD1 matches at 7 bases. V lost 5 bases to trimming and J lost 2 bases; unmatched junction nucleotides: 3. The CDR3 sequence is 14 residues long. Germline V gives CDR1 SGHTA, CDR2 FQGNSA. The CDR3 here is CASSTQGAGNTIYF. In DNA form, the CDR3 reads TGTGCCAGCAGCACCCAGGGGGCTGGAAACACCATATATTTT.

The J gene is TRBJ1-5, the V gene TRBV28; D unclear. Trimming took 6 bases from V and 2 from J, leaving 17 bases between them. The length of the CDR3 is 16 residues. CDR1 is MDHEN and CDR2 is SYDVKM in the germline V gene. The DNA for the CDR3 is TGTGCCAGCAGCCCATCACGGCGGGCAGGCAATCAGCCCCAGCATTTT. It translates to CASSPSRRAGNQPQHF.

This chain connects TRBV4-1 to TRBJ1-1; TRBD1 agrees at 10 bases. The CDR3 is made up of 15 amino acids. Trimming removed 0 bases from V and 5 bases from J; junction bases left unmatched: 3. Germline V gene lookup returns CDR1 MGHRA and CDR2 YSYEKL. CDR3: CASSQDGQGVTEAFF. CDR3 DNA: TGCGCCAGCAGCCAAGACGGACAGGGGGTAACTGAAGCTTTCTTT.

This clone turned up a few times. The chain has TRBV11-3 and TRBJ2-7; 9 bases map to TRBD1. The CDR3 is 13 residues long. Unmatched junction bases numbered 5, after V lost 5 bases and J lost 6 bases. Looked up from germline, CDR1 is SGHNT and CDR2 is YENEEA. Here the CDR3 reads CASSQDRGGEQYF. The DNA of the CDR3 is TGTGCCAGCAGCCAGGACAGGGGAGGCGAGCAGTACTTC.

In this sample, this clone turned up once. The chain uses TRBV19 and TRBJ2-7; D is possibly TRBD1 (6 bases). Germline CDR1 is LNHDA and CDR2 is SQIVND (reference sequence). This CDR3 contains 14 residues. Trimming pared 5 bases from V and 3 bases from J, leaving 14 bases between. Here the CDR3 DNA reads TGTGCCAGTAGTTCGCCAGGGGAATTCTACGAGCAGTACTTC. This encodes CASSSPGEFYEQYF.

This sequence joins TRBV14 and TRBJ2-3; the D gene is possibly TRBD1 (6 bases). CDR1 and CDR2 from the germline V gene are SGHDN and FVKESK. V was cut by 4 bases and J by 3 bases, with 11 bases left in between. The CDR3 length is 14 residues. CDR3 residues: CASSPQGITDTQYF. In DNA, the CDR3 is TGTGCCAGCAGCCCACAGGGAATAACAGATACGCAGTATTTT.

The gene calls are TRBV6-1 and TRBJ2-1, with 11 positions matching TRBD2. Trimming at V came to 4 bases and at J to 7 bases, leaving 12 bases not matched to a gene. Germline loops: CDR1 MNHNS, CDR2 SASEGT. This CDR3 is built from 17 residues. The CDR3 protein is CASSGTLAGGLKNEQFF. The CDR3, as DNA: TGTGCCAGCAGTGGTACTCTAGCGGGGGGACTCAAGAATGAGCAGTTCTTC.

The chain employs TRBV19 and TRBJ2-1; TRBD2 matches at 14 bases. The CDR3 spans 15 residues. Per germline, CDR1 LNHDA and CDR2 SQIVND (reference sequence). V was clipped by 8 bases and J by 5 bases; unmatched bases: 5. The CDR3 bases are TGTGCCAGTGTCAGACTAGCGGGAGGGAACAATGAGCAGTTCTTC. It yields the protein CASVRLAGGNNEQFF.

The sample holds one count of this clone. The chain couples TRBV12-1 to TRBJ2-6; TRBD2, the table's D call, lacks a check against the DNA. TRBV12-1 is termed a pseudogene. The CDR3 spans 17 residues. This CDR3 reads CASPRRWFRNGANVLTF. The CDR3 DNA follows: TGTGCCAGCCCGAGGCGGTGGTTCCGGAACGGGGCCAACGTCCTGACTTTC.

This clone has only a few counts. The CDR3 coding sequence is TGTGCCTGGAGTCAGGGTACGAATACGCAGTATTTT. Encoded protein: CAWSQGTNTQYF. V usage is TRBV30 and J usage is TRBJ2-3, with D possibly TRBD1 on 5 matching bases. The CDR3 runs 12 residues. Germline V gene data show CDR1 as GTSNPN and CDR2 as SVGIG (reference sequence). V was shortened by 2 bases and J by 7 bases, with 10 bases between the two germline ends. The variable domain in full, with the rest retrieved from reference TRBV30 and TRBJ2-3, is SQTIHQWPATLVQPVGSPLSLECTVEGTSNPNLYWYRQAAGRGLQLLFYSVGIGQISSEVPQNLSASRPQDRQFILSSKKLLLSDSGFYLCAWSQGTNTQYFGPGTRLTVL.

V gene TRBV29-1 combines with J gene TRBJ2-3, with 8 bases that match TRBD1. After removal of 6 bases from V and 6 bases from J, the junction contained 11 bases not matched to a gene. The CDR3 covers 14 residues. CDR1 SQVTM and CDR2 ANQGSEA come from the germline V gene. CDR3 in DNA: TGCAGCGTCCAGACAGGGGTTGCAGAGGATACGCAGTATTTT. Translation gives CSVQTGVAEDTQYF.

The table lists this clone with a count of one. V is TRBV5-4 and J is TRBJ1-1; TRBD1 agrees at 8 bases. There are 14 residues in the CDR3. V shed 3 bases, J shed 1 base, and the junction held 2 bases outside the gene matches. CDR1 SGHNT and CDR2 YYREEE come from the germline V gene (reference sequence). This CDR3 reads CASSSGGRNTEAFF. For the CDR3, the DNA is TGTGCCAGCAGCTCAGGGGGCAGGAACACTGAAGCTTTCTTT.

The chain recombines TRBV7-8 with TRBJ1-2, with 9 bases fitting TRBD1. With 5 bases clipped from V and 6 bases from J, the junction kept 10 bases outside the gene matches. Germline values: CDR1 SGHVS, CDR2 FQNEAQ. The CDR3 covers 15 residues. This CDR3 is CASSGTGQGINGYTF. CDR3 bases: TGTGCCAGCAGCGGGACCGGACAGGGGATAAATGGCTACACCTTC.

The gene calls are TRBV6-5 and TRBJ2-2; D is undetermined. This CDR3 region has 16 residues. CDR1 MNHEY and CDR2 SVGAGI come from the germline V gene. The V end was cut by 3 bases, the J end by 4 bases, with 15 bases between. The CDR3, as DNA: TGTGCCAGCAGTTATCTTTTGGCTCGAGGCACCGGGGAGCTGTTTTTT. Protein product: CASSYLLARGTGELFF.

This clone was counted between two and nine times. This chain links TRBV11-2 with TRBJ2-5; D may be TRBD2 (5 bases). CDR1 SGHAT and CDR2 FQNNGV come from the germline V gene. This CDR3 contains 14 residues. With 1 base removed from V and 1 base from J, the gap between germline ends came to 7 bases. The chain's CDR3 is CASSLAGSQETQYF. The DNA for the CDR3 is TGTGCCAGCAGCTTAGCGGGGAGCCAAGAGACCCAGTACTTC.

The chain has TRBV6-5 and TRBJ2-7; TRBD2 is a possible D gene (7 bases). CDR3 size: 15 residues. Trimming took 0 bases from V and 3 from J, leaving 12 bases between them. Germline V gives CDR1 MNHEY, CDR2 SVGAGI. The CDR3 reads CASSYSEGGGYEQYF. The CDR3 DNA is TGTGCCAGCAGTTACTCGGAAGGGGGGGGCTACGAGCAGTACTTC.

The J gene is TRBJ2-1, the V gene TRBV7-9; 7 bases are a match to TRBD2. Germline trimming cut 3 bases from V and 2 bases from J; bases unmatched to any gene: 7. This CDR3 spans 16 amino acids. The germline CDR1 and CDR2 sequences are SEHNR and FQNEAQ (reference sequence). In nucleotides, the CDR3 is TGTGCCAGCAGCTTTTCTCGCGGGAGAGCCTACAATGAGCAGTTCTTC. It yields the protein CASSFSRGRAYNEQFF.

This clone was detected a few times. The chain combines TRBV15 with TRBJ1-1, with D unresolved. Germline-derived CDR1 and CDR2 are LNHNV and YYDKDF (reference sequence). V gave up 1 base and J gave up 5 bases, with 17 bases separating them. This CDR3 has 16 residues. This CDR3 reads CATSRGGRASRTEAFF. The CDR3 bases are TGTGCCACCAGCAGAGGAGGGAGGGCTTCGAGAACTGAAGCTTTCTTT. Combining the CDR3 with reference TRBV15 and TRBJ1-1 gives the whole variable domain DAMVIQNPRYQVTQFGKPVTLSCSQTLNHNVMYWYQQKSSQAPKLLFHYYDKDFNNEADTPDNFQSRRPNTSFCFLDIRSPGLGDTAMYLCATSRGGRASRTEAFFGQGTRLTVV.